The present entry profiles one TCR beta chain with its context. Its specificity is unknown. This sample was taken from a study of OX40 agonist ivuxolimab in advanced cancers. On the study more broadly: Patients were dosed intravenously with ivuxolimab at 0.01 to 10 mg/kg every 2 weeks. Study-wide results and limits: In general, CD8+ T cells held more expanded clones than CD4+ did, on average. Some nonresponders additionally presented with little normalized T-cell clonal expansion.

The table came from immunoSEQ multiplex PCR; TCRdb's copy has only in-frame clones and leaves some out. This table holds roughly 65,000 clones, about nine tenths found once. The CDR3 extends over 14 amino acids. Trimming removed 4 bases at V and 0 bases at J, with 9 bases between. Germline V gene data show CDR1 as SGHRS and CDR2 as YFSETQ. The receptor comes from an adult with an advanced solid tumor such as melanoma, head and neck, liver or kidney cancer. The starting material was CD4+ or CD8+ T cells sorted from blood, obtained in a trial of the OX40 agonist ivuxolimab. The chain couples TRBV5-1 to TRBJ2-3; possibly TRBD1 for D (5 bases). CDR3 amino acids: CASSTGSSTDTQYF. The CDR3 nucleotides read TGCGCCAGCAGCACAGGTTCTAGCACAGATACGCAGTATTTT.